These 29 T cell receptor beta chains came from one sample sequenced in a study of CXCR3-negative and CXCR3-positive naive CD8 T cells. The libraries of TRB cDNA were constructed through 5' RACE using UMI labels. TCRdb reworked the 5' RACE reads into one entry per CDR3 protein, no DNA. The sample has about 46,000 distinct CDR3 sequences, and its top ten clones hold roughly 2.5%. Sequencing was done on a sample of naive CXCR3- CD8+ T cells from blood. Subset: CD45RO-CCR7+CD27+CD95- naive CD8+ T cells lacking CXCR3 (TNR3-). The receptors were sampled from a human donor in good health. Some clones in this sample may be carry-over from other donors' samples.

The CDR3 protein is CASSLKLYATDTQYF. The J gene is TRBJ2-3, the V gene TRBV7-2. The CDR3 extends over 15 amino acids. Germline V CDR1 and CDR2: SGHTA, FQGNSA.

V and J are TRBV24-1 and TRBJ2-2; TCRdb gives TRBD1 as the D gene, but with no DNA this cannot be confirmed. The CDR3 runs 13 residues. Germline loops: CDR1 KGHDR, CDR2 SFDVKD. This CDR3 reads CATLGRGTGELFF.

This chain uses TRBV28 with TRBJ2-7; TCRdb's D call of TRBD1 is untestable without DNA. CDR3 length: 13 amino acids. CDR1 MDHEN and CDR2 SYDVKM come from the germline V gene. The CDR3 loop is CASSFPDVNDQYF.

V is TRBV10-3 and J is TRBJ1-1; TCRdb names TRBD1, which stays unverified in the absence of DNA. This CDR3 comprises 14 residues. The germline CDR1 and CDR2 sequences are ENHRY and SYGVKD. The CDR3 is CAISESGARTEALF.

V usage is TRBV13 and J usage is TRBJ2-1; TCRdb selects TRBD1, and the lack of DNA leaves this call unchecked. Germline V lookup: CDR1 PRHDT, CDR2 FYEKMQ (reference sequence). The CDR3 is made up of 13 amino acids. This CDR3 is CASSLEGGLRQFF.

The rearrangement uses TRBV13 and TRBJ2-3. The CDR3 spans 15 residues. Germline loops: CDR1 PRHDT, CDR2 FYEKMQ (reference sequence). The CDR3 loop is CASSSNTEGLKTQYF.

The chain couples TRBV7-6 to TRBJ1-6; there is no DNA to check the TCRdb D call of TRBD1. The germline V gene encodes CDR1 SGHVS and CDR2 FNYEAQ. The CDR3 runs 19 residues. This CDR3 reads CASSYAWTGDNSYNSPLHF.

This chain connects TRBV29-1 to TRBJ1-1. The CDR3 totals 13 residues. Germline values: CDR1 SQVTM, CDR2 ANQGSEA. The CDR3 spells CSVEDRLNTEAFF.

V usage is TRBV28 and J usage is TRBJ2-7; TCRdb proposes TRBD1, but this gene call is untestable without DNA. This CDR3 contains 14 residues. Germline assignment: CDR1 MDHEN and CDR2 SYDVKM. CDR3 sequence: CASLAGTGVDEQYF.

The rearrangement links TRBV28 to TRBJ1-5. CDR3 length equals 16 residues. Germline V CDR1 and CDR2: MDHEN, SYDVKM. The CDR3 sequence is CAGSQPTLRVGQPQHF.

The chain employs TRBV29-1 and TRBJ2-5; the TCRdb D gene call, TRBD1, has no DNA to confirm it. The length of the CDR3 is 18 residues. CDR1 is SQVTM, CDR2 ANQGSEA, per germline. Here the CDR3 reads CSVEFLLGTGGHQETQYF. Supplemented by reference TRBV29-1 and TRBJ2-5, the full variable domain reads SAVISQKPSRDICQRGTSLTIQCQVDSQVTMMFWYRQQPGQSLTLIATANQGSEATYESGFVIDKFPISRPNLTFSTLTVSNMSPEDSSIYLCSVEFLLGTGGHQETQYFGPGTRLLVL.

V usage is TRBV6-6 and J usage is TRBJ2-7. The CDR3 covers 14 residues. CDR1 MNHNY and CDR2 SVGAGI come from the germline V gene (reference sequence). CDR3 residues: CASSRGQGPYEQYF.

The chain combines TRBV7-3 with TRBJ2-2; TCRdb's assignment of TRBD2 cannot be checked, as there is no DNA. The germline gives CDR1 SGHTA, CDR2 FQGTGA. The CDR3 loop spans 18 amino acids. The CDR3 loop is CASSLTPLAGGRTGELFF.

This chain joins TRBV28 and TRBJ1-2; TCRdb indicates TRBD1, and absent DNA this call remains unverified. Germline CDR1 MDHEN, CDR2 SYDVKM. This CDR3 contains 15 residues. CDR3 residues: CASSRGSDGTYGYTF.

The chain couples TRBV28 to TRBJ2-7; the D gene TCRdb calls, TRBD2, cannot be checked with no DNA. CDR3 length: 14 amino acids. Per the germline V gene, CDR1 is MDHEN and CDR2 is SYDVKM. The CDR3 sequence: CASSFASGVYEQYF.

The J gene is TRBJ2-3, the V gene TRBV20-1; TCRdb designates TRBD1, a call that cannot be tested without DNA. The CDR3 runs to 15 residues. The germline V gene has CDR1 DFQATT and CDR2 SNEGSKA (reference sequence). The CDR3 sequence: CSARDPGTRTDTQYF.

This chain joins TRBV28 and TRBJ2-3; TCRdb gives TRBD1 as the D gene, but with no DNA this cannot be confirmed. Germline-derived CDR1 and CDR2 are MDHEN and SYDVKM. The CDR3 extends over 19 amino acids. The CDR3 sequence: CASSFPPTWAGQRTDTQYF.

The chain recombines TRBV12-3 or TRBV12-4 with TRBJ2-1; TCRdb's assignment of TRBD1 cannot be checked, as there is no DNA. There are 15 residues in the CDR3. CDR3 residues: CASASLGTVDNEQFF.

J is TRBJ2-5 and V is TRBV4-3. The germline gives CDR1 LGHNA, CDR2 YSLEER. The CDR3 is made up of 15 amino acids. CDR3 loop: CASSQSARAQETQYF.

The gene calls are TRBV28 and TRBJ2-7; without DNA, the TCRdb call of TRBD1 cannot be checked. Germline V gene data show CDR1 as MDHEN and CDR2 as SYDVKM. The CDR3 spans 13 residues. This CDR3 reads CAIERGTSNEQYF.

CDR3 amino acids: CASSTTGPEQYF. J is TRBJ2-7 and V is TRBV7-9; TCRdb calls TRBD1, which cannot be checked without DNA. The germline V gene has CDR1 SEHNR and CDR2 FQNEAQ (reference sequence). There are 12 residues in the CDR3. Full variable domain (outside the CDR3, taken from reference TRBV7-9 and TRBJ2-7): DTGVSQNPRHKITKRGQNVTFRCDPISEHNRLYWYRQTLGQGPEFLTYFQNEAQLEKSRLLSDRFSAERPKGSFSTLEIQRTEQGDSAMYLCASSTTGPEQYFGPGTRLTVT.

V is TRBV6-2 or TRBV6-3 and J is TRBJ1-6; no DNA is available, so the TRBD1 call from TCRdb remains unchecked. Germline V gene sequence: CDR1 MNHEY, CDR2 SVGEGT. This CDR3 region has 13 residues. CDR3 residues: CAGSGTENSPLHF.

The genes are TRBV6-5 and TRBJ2-3; TCRdb calls TRBD1, which cannot be checked without DNA. Germline values: CDR1 MNHEY, CDR2 SVGAGI. CDR3 length: 19 amino acids. CDR3 sequence: CASSYSSLLGGASRDTQYF.

This chain uses TRBV14 with TRBJ2-7; TCRdb proposes TRBD1, but this gene call is untestable without DNA. The CDR3 has 13 amino acids. Germline V gene sequence: CDR1 SGHDN, CDR2 FVKESK. CDR3 sequence: CASSQEGAYEQYF.

The rearrangement links TRBV13 to TRBJ2-7; without DNA, the TCRdb call of TRBD1 cannot be checked. The CDR3 consists of 14 residues. CDR1 is PRHDT, CDR2 FYEKMQ, per germline (reference sequence). The CDR3 protein is CASSGADGLYEQYF.

This chain connects TRBV6-5 to TRBJ2-1; TCRdb returns TRBD2, unconfirmable since there is no DNA. Germline CDR1 reads MNHEY; CDR2 reads SVGAGI. CDR3 length: 12 amino acids. CDR3 loop: CASSPPDREQFF.

This sequence joins TRBV6-4 and TRBJ2-3; TCRdb reports TRBD2, a call that lacks DNA to check it against. The germline gives CDR1 MRHNA, CDR2 SNTAGT. This CDR3 has 16 amino acids. The CDR3 loop reads CASSYSIRGGTDTQYF.

The chain recombines TRBV14 with TRBJ2-7. This CDR3 is 13 amino acids long. Germline assignment: CDR1 SGHDN and CDR2 FVKESK. CDR3 in amino acids: CASSQDPSYEQYF.

The chain joins TRBV28 to TRBJ1-1. Germline V lookup: CDR1 MDHEN, CDR2 SYDVKM. The CDR3 is 13 residues long. The CDR3 reads CASSLPQNTEAFF.